The 31 T cell receptor beta chains in this list originate from one sample, sequenced in a study of blood T cell repertoires in COVID-19. Data came from immunoSEQ multiplex PCR; TCRdb stores just in-frame clones and leaves some out. Of fewer than 350,000 clones in the sample, around 89% were seen once. Sequenced sample: peripheral blood. The receptors shown here come from a man aged 40-49 years with acute or convalescent COVID-19.

The rearrangement links TRBV19 to TRBJ1-5; D not resolved. The CDR3 spans 13 residues. V was shortened by 5 bases and J by 3 bases, with 8 bases between the two germline ends. The V gene's germline CDR1 is LNHDA and CDR2 SQIVND (reference sequence). In nucleotides, the CDR3 is TGTGCCAGTAGTCCCCGCGTCAATCAGCCCCAGCATTTT. Protein: CASSPRVNQPQHF.

V usage is TRBV6-5 and J usage is TRBJ1-6, with 10 nucleotides matching TRBD1. Germline V gene data show CDR1 as MNHEY and CDR2 as SVGAGI. V lost 5 bases, J lost 9 bases, and 7 bases stayed unmatched. CDR3 size: 15 residues. The DNA for the CDR3 is TGTGCCAGCAGTCGTAGGGGACAGGGGAGTTCACCCCTCCACTTT. As protein: CASSRRGQGSSPLHF.

The chain has TRBV6-5 and TRBJ1-2; tentatively, D is TRBD1 (6 bases). Germline assignment: CDR1 MNHEY and CDR2 SVGAGI. This CDR3 is 14 amino acids long. Trimming stripped 2 bases from V and 7 bases from J, with 14 bases between. In DNA, the CDR3 is TGTGCCAGCAGTTACCAGGCGGGGGGCCTTGGCTACACCTTC. Residues: CASSYQAGGLGYTF.

This clone was counted between two and nine times. The V and J genes are TRBV9 and TRBJ1-2, with D hard to call. The germline V gene encodes CDR1 SGDLS and CDR2 YYNGEE. The CDR3 extends over 15 amino acids. Trimming removed 3 bases at V and 2 bases at J, with 14 bases between. Here the CDR3 reads CASSGEAGPNYGYTF. CDR3 in DNA: TGTGCCAGCAGCGGCGAAGCGGGCCCCAACTATGGCTACACCTTC.

The chain links TRBV5-1 to TRBJ1-6; D gene uncertain. The CDR3 consists of 14 residues. V was pared by 4 bases and J by 10 bases, with 15 bases between. Germline V gives CDR1 SGHRS, CDR2 YFSETQ. The CDR3 bases are TGCGCCAGCAGCCTGATCGGGGAAGGGTCACCCCTCCACTTT. Translated, it gives CASSLIGEGSPLHF.

The V gene is TRBV5-4, the J gene TRBJ1-6; TRBD1 matches at 7 bases. Germline V gene sequence: CDR1 SGHNT, CDR2 YYREEE (reference sequence). CDR3 length: 13 residues. V shed 3 bases, J shed 9 bases, and the junction held 3 bases outside the gene matches. The CDR3 region has the DNA TGTGCCAGCAGCTCAGGGGGGAGTTCACCCCTCCACTTT. The encoded protein is CASSSGGSSPLHF.

This chain links TRBV6-5 with TRBJ1-5; D call uncertain. This CDR3 contains 14 residues. CDR1 and CDR2 from the germline V gene are MNHEY and SVGAGI. The V end was cut by 7 bases, the J end by 1 base, with 11 bases between. CDR3 nucleotides: TGTGCCAGCATTCCGACGGGGAGCAATCAGCCCCAGCATTTT. It yields the protein CASIPTGSNQPQHF.

This chain joins TRBV9 and TRBJ1-2; 9 bases agree with TRBD1. The CDR3 sequence is 15 residues long. V dropped 2 bases and J dropped 4; count of bases not matched to a gene: 6. Germline assignment: CDR1 SGDLS and CDR2 YYNGEE. The CDR3 DNA sequence: TGTGCCAGCAGCGTGGCGACAGGGGGAACCTATGGCTACACCTTC. Translation gives CASSVATGGTYGYTF.

This sequence joins TRBV24-1 and TRBJ1-5; tentative D call: TRBD1 (5 bases). Per the germline V gene, CDR1 is KGHDR and CDR2 is SFDVKD. The CDR3 runs 14 residues. The ends were cut back, 2 bases at V and 7 bases at J, with 11 bases in the middle. The CDR3 loop reads CATSDSQGRQPQHF. DNA of the CDR3: TGTGCCACCAGTGATTCCCAGGGCAGGCAGCCCCAGCATTTT.

The chain carries TRBV7-9 and TRBJ1-1; D is undetermined. Trimming removed 5 bases from V and 5 bases from J, with 12 bases in between. CDR3 length: 13 amino acids. Germline CDR1 reads SEHNR; CDR2 reads FQNEAQ (reference sequence). CDR3 sequence: CASSPYFGTEAFF. Here the CDR3 DNA reads TGTGCCAGCAGCCCGTACTTCGGGACTGAAGCTTTCTTT.

The CDR3 here is CASSESGQWSGYTF. Written as DNA, the CDR3 is TGCGCCAGCAGTGAGTCGGGGCAGTGGTCTGGCTACACCTTC. The chain recombines TRBV10-1 with TRBJ1-2, with D maybe TRBD1 (5 bases). There are 14 residues in the CDR3. Per the germline V gene, CDR1 is WNHNN and CDR2 is SYGVQD (reference sequence). V shed 0 bases and J shed 7 bases, with 12 bases lying between them.

This chain connects TRBV6-2 or TRBV6-3 to TRBJ2-7; a possible D gene is TRBD1 (5 bases). The V gene lost 5 bases and the J gene lost 3 bases, with 5 bases spanning the gap. Germline V lookup: CDR1 MNHEY, CDR2 SVGEGT. The CDR3 extends over 11 amino acids. CDR3: CASSDSYEQYF. CDR3 DNA: TGTGCCAGCAGTGACAGCTACGAGCAGTACTTC.

The V and J genes are TRBV30 and TRBJ2-1; no definite D call. This CDR3 is 14 amino acids long. The V gene's germline CDR1 is GTSNPN and CDR2 SVGIG (reference sequence). V was clipped by 2 bases and J by 1 base, with 9 bases between them. Here the CDR3 DNA reads TGTGCCTGGAGTTCGACTCTTTCCTACAATGAGCAGTTCTTC. Translating gives CAWSSTLSYNEQFF.

The rearrangement uses TRBV5-4 and TRBJ2-7; 7 nucleotides align to TRBD1. With 4 bases clipped from V and 2 bases from J, the junction kept 6 bases outside the gene matches. Germline V gives CDR1 SGHNT, CDR2 YYREEE (reference sequence). CDR3 size: 14 residues. In DNA, the CDR3 is TGTGCCAGCAGCGTACAGACAGGGACCTACGAGCAGTACTTC. Amino acids: CASSVQTGTYEQYF. Complete variable domain (other parts from reference TRBV5-4 and TRBJ2-7): ETGVTQSPTHLIKTRGQQVTLRCSSQSGHNTVSWYQQALGQGPQFIFQYYREEENGRGNFPPRFSGLQFPNYSSELNVNALELDDSALYLCASSVQTGTYEQYFGPGTRLTVT.

This clone was recorded a few times. The chain uses TRBV15 and TRBJ1-5, with 7 nucleotides matching TRBD1. The CDR3 consists of 16 residues. The J segment lost 0 bases and the V segment lost 1 base, leaving 3 bases of the junction unmatched. CDR1 is LNHNV, CDR2 YYDKDF, per germline (reference sequence). Here the CDR3 DNA reads TGTGCCACCAGCAGAGTCGGGACAGTTAGCAATCAGCCCCAGCATTTT. This encodes CATSRVGTVSNQPQHF. The whole variable domain, remainder taken from reference TRBV15 and TRBJ1-5, is DAMVIQNPRYQVTQFGKPVTLSCSQTLNHNVMYWYQQKSSQAPKLLFHYYDKDFNNEADTPDNFQSRRPNTSFCFLDIRSPGLGDTAMYLCATSRVGTVSNQPQHFGDGTRLSIL.

The rearrangement joins TRBV20-1 to TRBJ1-1; maybe TRBD1 (6 bases). The V and J ends lost 4 bases and 11 bases respectively, with 11 bases between them. CDR3 length: 10 residues. Per germline, CDR1 DFQATT and CDR2 SNEGSKA (reference sequence). The CDR3 coding sequence is TGCAGTGCTACAGGGGTTGGGGCTTTCTTT. It encodes CSATGVGAFF.

J is TRBJ2-7 and V is TRBV19; a weak D match, TRBD2 (7 bases). The CDR3 consists of 15 residues. The V end lost 6 bases, the J end lost 3 bases, and 18 bases lay between the germline ends. Germline V gene lookup returns CDR1 LNHDA and CDR2 SQIVND (reference sequence). CDR3 nucleotides: TGTGCCAGTAGCAGGTATGGCGGGGGCTACTACGAGCAGTACTTC. Protein product: CASSRYGGGYYEQYF.

V usage is TRBV2 and J usage is TRBJ1-6; D is ambiguous. V was cut by 0 bases and J by 7 bases, with 13 bases left in between. Germline values: CDR1 SNHLY, CDR2 FYNNEI. This CDR3 contains 16 residues. The chain's CDR3 is CASSEAGIRENSPLHF. In DNA, the CDR3 is TGTGCCAGCAGTGAAGCGGGTATCCGGGAAAATTCACCCCTCCACTTT.

The gene calls are TRBV20-1 and TRBJ1-1; D gene uncertain. The CDR3 covers 10 residues. From germline, CDR1 is DFQATT and CDR2 SNEGSKA (reference sequence). V dropped 7 bases and J dropped 4 bases, with 7 bases sitting between them. The CDR3: CSVGSTEAFF. The CDR3 DNA reads as TGCAGTGTTGGCTCCACTGAAGCTTTCTTT.

The chain joins TRBV19 to TRBJ1-5; D possibly corresponds to TRBD1 (5 bases). This CDR3 has 16 amino acids. The V end was cut by 4 bases, the J end by 3 bases, with 16 bases between. Looked up from germline, CDR1 is LNHDA and CDR2 is SQIVND (reference sequence). The CDR3 sequence is CASSRQPGSPNQPQHF. CDR3 DNA: TGTGCCAGTAGTAGACAGCCCGGGTCACCCAATCAGCCCCAGCATTTT.

Only one count was recorded for this clone. This chain links TRBV7-9 with TRBJ2-5, with TRBD2 as a possible D gene (5 bases). Germline V lookup: CDR1 SEHNR, CDR2 FQNEAQ (reference sequence). The V gene lost 2 bases and the J gene lost 4 bases, with 11 bases spanning the gap. CDR3 size: 14 residues. CDR3 protein: CASSLSRASETQYF. Written as DNA, the CDR3 is TGTGCCAGCAGCTTATCGAGGGCTTCAGAGACCCAGTACTTC.

The gene calls are TRBV29-1 and TRBJ1-2, with D uncertain. CDR3 length: 17 residues. V dropped 3 bases and J dropped 0 bases, with 20 bases sitting between them. CDR1 and CDR2 from the germline V gene are SQVTM and ANQGSEA. The chain's CDR3 is CSVDKIWARPSNYGYTF. CDR3 DNA sequence: TGCAGCGTTGATAAGATATGGGCCAGACCTTCTAACTATGGCTACACCTTC.

This CDR3 reads CASSPSTSGGSEQYF. The CDR3 DNA sequence: TGTGCCAGCTCACCATCCACTAGCGGGGGATCAGAGCAGTACTTC. The rearrangement links TRBV18 to TRBJ2-7; TRBD2 matches 11 bases. V lost 2 bases, J lost 7 bases, and 7 bases stayed unmatched. The CDR3 sequence is 15 residues long. Germline values: CDR1 KGHSH, CDR2 LQKENI.

This sequence joins TRBV19 and TRBJ2-3; 7 bases are a match to TRBD2. This CDR3 is 13 amino acids long. The V segment lost 7 bases and the J segment 3 bases; nucleotides outside the gene matches: 4. Germline CDR1 reads LNHDA; CDR2 reads SQIVND (reference sequence). This CDR3 is CASKRGGTDTQYF. The DNA for the CDR3 is TGTGCCAGTAAGCGGGGAGGGACAGATACGCAGTATTTT.

This clone was observed once. V gene TRBV15 combines with J gene TRBJ2-7, with D unresolved. Germline V gene lookup returns CDR1 LNHNV and CDR2 YYDKDF (reference sequence). The CDR3 totals 15 residues. Trimming pared 0 bases from V and 0 bases from J, leaving 9 bases between. The CDR3 loop is CATSRERSSSYEQYF. The CDR3 nucleotides are TGTGCCACCAGCAGAGAACGTTCTAGCTCCTACGAGCAGTACTTC.

The chain has TRBV5-1 and TRBJ2-7, with TRBD1 matching 8 bases. Germline-derived CDR1 and CDR2 are SGHRS and YFSETQ. Trimming cost V 0 bases and J 2 bases; bases outside gene matches: 10. The CDR3 has 17 residues. CDR3 bases: TGCGCCAGCAGCTTGGGTCGTAGGGGACAGGACGCCTACGAGCAGTACTTC. Amino acids: CASSLGRRGQDAYEQYF. Complete variable domain (other parts from reference TRBV5-1 and TRBJ2-7): KAGVTQTPRYLIKTRGQQVTLSCSPISGHRSVSWYQQTPGQGLQFLFEYFSETQRNKGNFPGRFSGRQFSNSRSEMNVSTLELGDSALYLCASSLGRRGQDAYEQYFGPGTRLTVT.

The CDR3 protein is CSVEKTQGQGGYTF. CDR3 sequence (DNA): TGCAGCGTTGAGAAGACTCAGGGTCAGGGTGGCTACACCTTC. V usage is TRBV29-1 and J usage is TRBJ1-2, with D tentatively TRBD1 (5 bases). Trimming removed 3 bases at V and 7 bases at J, with 18 bases between. This CDR3 comprises 14 residues. The germline V gene has CDR1 SQVTM and CDR2 ANQGSEA.

This clone appeared a single time. The chain employs TRBV12-5 and TRBJ2-1, with 11 bases that match TRBD2. This CDR3 has 16 residues. CDR1 and CDR2 from the germline V gene are LGHNT and FRNRAP. V lost 6 bases and J lost 6; bases outside the gene matches: 10. The CDR3 sequence: CASGIRLAGYLNEQFF. For the CDR3, the DNA is TGTGCTAGTGGGATTCGACTAGCGGGGTATCTCAATGAGCAGTTCTTC.

This clone has only one observation. The rearrangement joins TRBV5-6 to TRBJ1-1; D is possibly TRBD1 (5 bases). V lost 6 bases and J lost 5, with 20 bases in between. CDR1 and CDR2 from the germline V gene are SGHDT and YYEEEE. CDR3 length: 15 residues. CDR3 protein: CASTKPGLRGTEAFF. The CDR3 DNA reads as TGTGCCAGCACGAAACCGGGACTGAGGGGTACTGAAGCTTTCTTT.

This rearrangement joins TRBV20-1 to TRBJ2-1; D possibly corresponds to TRBD2 (5 bases). The germline gives CDR1 DFQATT, CDR2 SNEGSKA (reference sequence). Trimming removed 3 bases at V and 12 bases at J, with 15 bases between. The CDR3 contains 12 residues. The CDR3 DNA reads TGCAGTGCTAGTGACGTGGGCGGGTGGCAGTTCTTC. Its translation is CSASDVGGWQFF.

The rearrangement links TRBV6-1 to TRBJ1-1; maybe TRBD1 (5 bases). Trimming left V 1 base short and J 10 bases short, with 10 bases between. This CDR3 contains 12 residues. In germline, CDR1 is MNHNS, CDR2 SASEGT. For the CDR3, the DNA is TGTGCCAGCAGTGAAGGGGGCCGGACAGCTTTCTTT. Amino acids: CASSEGGRTAFF.